This TCR beta chain comes out of a study of Ad26.COV2.S vaccination and SARS-CoV-2 variants. For the study at large: The authors gave Ad26.COV2.S intramuscularly, either once or twice 56 days apart. Study-wide results and limits: Substantial breadth was reported for post-vaccination spike-specific CD8+ and CD4+ T cells.

Regarding treatment: 15 to 20 received Ad26.COV2.S at low or high dose, single or two shots; roughly five received placebo; per-sample allocation not given. Sampling was done on day 63 after the first vaccine or placebo injection. The CDR3 runs to 12 residues. Deletions cut 6 bases from V and 3 bases from J, with 8 bases between. Note on this clone: What it recognizes is unknown.

Produced via immunoSEQ multiplex PCR; TCRdb's table is partial and in-frame only. The sample includes 300,000 to 400,000 clones, about 85% of them seen just once. V usage is TRBV12-3 or TRBV12-4 and J usage is TRBJ2-5; D is unclear. This receptor was obtained from a person between 18 and 65 years old who received the Ad26.COV2.S COVID-19 vaccine or a placebo. The sequencing here drew on peripheral blood, taken in a trial of Ad26.COV2.S vaccine versus placebo. This CDR3 is CASRKAKETQYF. The CDR3 nucleotides read TGTGCCAGCAGAAAGGCTAAAGAGACCCAGTACTTC.